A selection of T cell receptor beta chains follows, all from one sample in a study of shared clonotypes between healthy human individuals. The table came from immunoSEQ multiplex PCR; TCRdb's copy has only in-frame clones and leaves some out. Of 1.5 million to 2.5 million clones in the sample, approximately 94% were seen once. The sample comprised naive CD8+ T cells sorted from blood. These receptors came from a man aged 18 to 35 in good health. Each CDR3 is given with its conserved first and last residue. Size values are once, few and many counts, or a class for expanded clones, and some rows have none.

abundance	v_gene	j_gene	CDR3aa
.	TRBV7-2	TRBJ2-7	CASSPGLAGYEQYF
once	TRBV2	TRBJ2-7	CASSGGQSYEQYF
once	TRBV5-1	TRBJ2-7	CASSQTPGTAAYEQYF
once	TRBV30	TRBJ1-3	CAGTSGNTIYF
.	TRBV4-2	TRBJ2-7	CASSQPTPGLAVYEQYF
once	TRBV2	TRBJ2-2	CASSGTGGNTGELFF
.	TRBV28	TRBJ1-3	CASSFGWGGTGNTIYF
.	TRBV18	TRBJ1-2	CASSPPGTRTNYGYTF
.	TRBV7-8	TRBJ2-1	CASSSLGGTYNEQFF
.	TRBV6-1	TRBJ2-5	CASSERQGDWETQYF
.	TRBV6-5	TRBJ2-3	CASKGGGTDTQYF